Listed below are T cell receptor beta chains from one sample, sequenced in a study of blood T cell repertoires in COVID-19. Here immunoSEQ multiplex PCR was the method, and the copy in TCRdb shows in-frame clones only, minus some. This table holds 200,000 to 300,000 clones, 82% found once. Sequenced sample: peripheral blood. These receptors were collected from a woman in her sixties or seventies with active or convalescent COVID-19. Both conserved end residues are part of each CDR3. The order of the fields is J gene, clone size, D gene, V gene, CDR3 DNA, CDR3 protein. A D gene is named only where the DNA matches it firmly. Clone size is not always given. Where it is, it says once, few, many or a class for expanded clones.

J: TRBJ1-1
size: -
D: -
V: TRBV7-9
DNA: TGTGCCAGCAGCACCTCAGGCAGGTCTGAAGCTTTCTTT
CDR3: CASSTSGRSEAFF

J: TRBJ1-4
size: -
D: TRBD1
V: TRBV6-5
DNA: TGTGCCAGCAGATCCGGGACAGATGAAAAACTGTTTTTT
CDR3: CASRSGTDEKLFF

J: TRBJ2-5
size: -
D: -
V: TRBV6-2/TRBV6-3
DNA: TGTGCCAGCAGTTCCAACAGGGTCGGAGAGACCCAGTACTTC
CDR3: CASSSNRVGETQYF

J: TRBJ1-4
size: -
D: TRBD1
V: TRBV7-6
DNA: TGTGCCAGCAGCTTAGTCGGTGGACAGGGAAATGAAAAACTGTTTTTT
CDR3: CASSLVGGQGNEKLFF

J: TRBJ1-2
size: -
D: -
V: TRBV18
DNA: TGTGCCAGCTCACCACCGAGGGTGAGGAGTTATGGCTACACCTTC
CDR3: CASSPPRVRSYGYTF

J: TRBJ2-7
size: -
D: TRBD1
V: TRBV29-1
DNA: TGCAGCGGGGGACAGGGTGTCTACGAGCAGTACTTC
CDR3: CSGGQGVYEQYF

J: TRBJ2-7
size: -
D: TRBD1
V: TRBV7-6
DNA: TGTGCCAGCAGTCCTTCGACAGGGATTTACGAGCAGTACTTC
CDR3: CASSPSTGIYEQYF

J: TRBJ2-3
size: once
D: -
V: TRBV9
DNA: TGTGCCAGCAGCGAGGGGGGGTCGCTGTATACAGATACGCAGTATTTT
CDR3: CASSEGGSLYTDTQYF

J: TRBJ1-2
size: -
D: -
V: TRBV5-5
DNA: TGTGCCAGCAGTTCCGAAGGGAGGGGCCATGGCTACACCTTC
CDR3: CASSSEGRGHGYTF

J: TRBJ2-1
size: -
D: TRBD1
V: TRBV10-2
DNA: TGCGCCAGCAGTGAAGGAGGACAGGGAATATACAATGAGCAGTTCTTC
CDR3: CASSEGGQGIYNEQFF

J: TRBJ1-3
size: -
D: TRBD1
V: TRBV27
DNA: TGTGCCAGCAGAGGACAGGGGGCGGGAAACACCATATATTTT
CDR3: CASRGQGAGNTIYF

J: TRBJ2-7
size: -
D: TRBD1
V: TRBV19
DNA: TGTGCCAGTAGTGCGCCCGGGACAGGGATCTACGAGCAGTACTTC
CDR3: CASSAPGTGIYEQYF

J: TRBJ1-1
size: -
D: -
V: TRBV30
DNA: TGTGCCTGGAACACGGGGTCCTATAACACTGAAGCTTTCTTT
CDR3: CAWNTGSYNTEAFF

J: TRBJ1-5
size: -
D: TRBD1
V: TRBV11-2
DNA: TGTGCCAGCAGCTTAGGAGGGACAGGGTATCAGCCCCAGCATTTT
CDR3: CASSLGGTGYQPQHF

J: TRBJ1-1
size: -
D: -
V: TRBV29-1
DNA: TGCAGCGTGCGGAGGGGGAACACTGAAGCTTTCTTT
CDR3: CSVRRGNTEAFF

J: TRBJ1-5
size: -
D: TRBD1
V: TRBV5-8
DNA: TGTGCCAGCAGCTTGCCCCCGGACAGGGAGGCCCACAATCAGCCCCAGCATTTT
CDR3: CASSLPPDREAHNQPQHF

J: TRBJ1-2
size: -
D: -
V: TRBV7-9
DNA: TGTGCCAGCAGCTCCGGTCGCGGGGGGCCTGGCTATGGCTACACCTTC
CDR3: CASSSGRGGPGYGYTF

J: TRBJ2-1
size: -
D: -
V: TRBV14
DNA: TGTGCCAGCAGCCAAGTTCCTCGCGGGGCCCCCACAGATGAGCAGTTCTTC
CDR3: CASSQVPRGAPTDEQFF

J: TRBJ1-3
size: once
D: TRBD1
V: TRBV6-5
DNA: TGTGCCAGCAGTTCGAACAGGGGCAGCTCTGGAAACACCATATATTTT
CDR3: CASSSNRGSSGNTIYF